This T cell receptor (beta chain) was observed in a study of beta chain features in type 1 diabetes. The sequenced template was cDNA made from the entire isolated RNA. Measured with immunoSEQ multiplex PCR; TCRdb has only the in-frame clones, and not every one. The data show about 120,000 clones, around a sixth seen once. Note on this clone: Its antigen is still unknown.

Blood was drawn once from each donor into heparinised tubes. The draws averaged around 110 mL. The study's findings and limits: Researchers report that Type 1 diabetes patients had moderately but significantly shorter TCRB CDR3s across all four CD4+ subsets. A potential influence of HLA type upon TCRB rearrangement remained unresolved herein. Across patients, naive, central memory and Treg TCRB repertoires exhibited apparently greater similarity than was observed across healthy donors.

The CDR3 is 13 residues long. The V end lost 3 bases, the J end lost 3 bases, and 8 bases lay between the germline ends. CDR1 is LNHDA, CDR2 SQIVND, per germline (reference sequence). The specimen was central memory CD4+ T cells from blood. The sequence derives from a man between 18 and 29 years old with type 1 diabetes. V gene TRBV19 combines with J gene TRBJ2-5, with D perhaps matching TRBD2 (5 bases). The CDR3 DNA follows: TGTGCCAGTAGTATCTCACTAGAAGAGACCCAGTACTTC. Its translation is CASSISLEETQYF.